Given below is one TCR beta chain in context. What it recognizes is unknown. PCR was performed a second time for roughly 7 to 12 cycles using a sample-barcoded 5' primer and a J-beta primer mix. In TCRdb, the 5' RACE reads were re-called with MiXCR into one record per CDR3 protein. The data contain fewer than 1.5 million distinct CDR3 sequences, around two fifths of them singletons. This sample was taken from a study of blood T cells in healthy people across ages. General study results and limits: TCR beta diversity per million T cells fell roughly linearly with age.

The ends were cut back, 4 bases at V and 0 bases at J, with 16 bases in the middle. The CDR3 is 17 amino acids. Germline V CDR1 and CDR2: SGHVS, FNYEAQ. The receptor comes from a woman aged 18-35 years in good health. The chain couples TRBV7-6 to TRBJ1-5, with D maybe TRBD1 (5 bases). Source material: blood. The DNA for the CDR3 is TGTGCCAGCAGCTCCGGGGCGGCAGCGTTTAGCAATCAGCCCCAGCATTTT. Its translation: CASSSGAAAFSNQPQHF.